This passage covers 18 T cell receptor beta chains from one sample sequenced in a study of blood T cells in healthy people across ages. Primed by a sample-barcoded 5' primer and a J-beta primer mix, a second PCR proceeded for roughly 6 to 12 cycles. TCRdb itself ran the 5' RACE reads through MiXCR, one entry per CDR3 protein. The sample comprises 850,000 to 1,000,000 distinct CDR3 sequences, approximately 49% of which are singletons, and around 15% rests with the top ten. The sample was blood. These receptors came from a young man in good health.

The gene calls are TRBV4-1 and TRBJ1-1, with D tentatively TRBD1 (6 bases). V was cut by 1 base and J by 0 bases, with 24 bases left in between. This CDR3 has 20 amino acids. Germline CDR1 is MGHRA and CDR2 is YSYEKL. CDR3 in DNA: TGCGCCAGCAGCCAAGTAGGGGGTAAGAGGCTGGGGGACATGAACACTGAAGCTTTCTTT. Protein: CASSQVGGKRLGDMNTEAFF.

This clonotype was found a few times. The V gene is TRBV7-9, the J gene TRBJ1-2; maybe TRBD1 (6 bases). CDR1 and CDR2 (germline): SEHNR, FQNEAQ (reference sequence). Trimming pared 5 bases from V and 6 bases from J, leaving 13 bases between. CDR3 length: 13 residues. CDR3 residues: CASSPKGGNGYTF. In DNA form, the CDR3 reads TGTGCCAGCAGCCCAAAAGGGGGTAATGGCTACACCTTC.

The V and J genes are TRBV27 and TRBJ1-6; perhaps TRBD1 as D (5 bases). The CDR3 runs 15 residues. V lost 6 bases and J lost 7, with 16 bases in between. Looked up from germline, CDR1 is MNHEY and CDR2 is SMNVEV (reference sequence). The CDR3 DNA follows: TGTGCCAGCAGAGCAGGGTCCCCACGGAATTCACCCCTCCACTTT. Protein sequence: CASRAGSPRNSPLHF.

This clonotype was detected a few times. The chain couples TRBV28 to TRBJ2-7, with 7 bases that match TRBD1. Germline lookup yields CDR1 MDHEN and CDR2 SYDVKM. This CDR3 has 14 amino acids. V lost 4 bases and J lost 2; bases outside the gene matches: 5. Here the CDR3 reads CASSSGQRPYEQYF. For the CDR3, the DNA is TGTGCCAGCAGTTCGGGACAGCGCCCCTACGAGCAGTACTTC.

This clonotype was detected a few times. The CDR3, as DNA: TGTGCCACACAAACCGGGACAGGGGCCTACAATGAGCAGTTCTTC. Encoded protein: CATQTGTGAYNEQFF. The chain links TRBV11-2 to TRBJ2-1, with TRBD1 matching over 10 bases. CDR1 is SGHAT and CDR2 is FQNNGV in the germline V gene. V dropped 10 bases and J dropped 2; count of bases not matched to a gene: 8. The CDR3 totals 15 residues.

V and J are TRBV28 and TRBJ2-5, with 9 bases identical to TRBD1. Germline CDR1 is MDHEN and CDR2 is SYDVKM. The CDR3 has 15 amino acids. V was clipped by 6 bases and J by 3 bases; unmatched bases: 8. The CDR3 reads CASSRGDRDEETQYF. In DNA form, the CDR3 reads TGTGCCAGCAGCCGCGGGGACAGGGACGAAGAGACCCAGTACTTC.

This clonotype was seen more than once but under ten times. V gene TRBV2 combines with J gene TRBJ1-5, with D unresolved. V lost 8 bases, J lost 2 bases, and 19 bases lay in between. The CDR3 totals 16 residues. Germline V gene sequence: CDR1 SNHLY, CDR2 FYNNEI. The CDR3 here is CASGPDSPRGNQPQHF. CDR3 DNA: TGTGCCAGCGGCCCGGACTCCCCTCGGGGCAATCAGCCCCAGCATTTT.

The chain combines TRBV7-2 with TRBJ2-4, with D hard to call. The CDR3 has 12 residues. CDR1 and CDR2 from the germline V gene are SGHTA and FQGNSA. Between the trimmed V and J ends, which lost 5 bases and 13 bases, there was a span of 15 bases. Here the CDR3 reads CASSPAYNEQYF. The CDR3 DNA reads as TGTGCCAGCAGCCCAGCCTACAATGAGCAGTACTTC. Drawing the rest from reference TRBV7-2 and TRBJ2-4, the complete variable domain is GAGVSQSPSNKVTEKGKDVELRCDPISGHTALYWYRQSLGQGLEFLIYFQGNSAPDKSGLPSDRFSAERTGGSVSTLTIQRTQQEDSAVYLCASSPAYNEQYFGAGTRLSVL.

The J gene is TRBJ1-2, the V gene TRBV11-3; the match to TRBD1 covers 8 bases. The CDR3 covers 15 residues. The J segment lost 6 bases and the V segment lost 0 bases, leaving 6 bases of the junction unmatched. Germline CDR1 is SGHNT and CDR2 is YENEEA. CDR3 sequence: CASSLDQDRGHGYTF. CDR3 coding DNA: TGTGCCAGCAGCTTAGATCAAGACAGGGGACATGGCTACACCTTC.

The rearrangement joins TRBV12-3 or TRBV12-4 to TRBJ1-5, with 9 bases fitting TRBD1. The CDR3 is made up of 15 amino acids. J was trimmed by 4 bases and V by 5 bases; bases with no gene match: 6. The CDR3 spells CASSPGTGWNQPQHF. CDR3 in DNA: TGTGCCAGCAGTCCCGGGACAGGGTGGAATCAGCCCCAGCATTTT.

CDR3 sequence: CASSLQYMNTEAFF. CDR3 nucleotide sequence: TGTGCCAGCAGCTTACAGTATATGAACACTGAAGCTTTCTTT. The chain recombines TRBV11-3 with TRBJ1-1, with D unclear. Trimming shortened V by 2 bases and J by 0 bases, and 7 bases separated the two germline ends. This CDR3 has 14 residues. Looked up from germline, CDR1 is SGHNT and CDR2 is YENEEA.

This clonotype appeared a few times. The V call is TRBV20-1, the J call TRBJ2-7, with a tentative D call TRBD2 (5 bases). The germline V and J ends were trimmed by 6 bases and 2 bases, with 17 bases remaining between them. Germline values: CDR1 DFQATT, CDR2 SNEGSKA (reference sequence). This CDR3 has 14 residues. The DNA of the CDR3 is TGCAGTGCCCCGACCAGCGGAGCAACCTACGAGCAGTACTTC. Protein sequence: CSAPTSGATYEQYF.

The genes are TRBV14 and TRBJ1-6; D might be TRBD1 (5 bases). V was cut by 3 bases and J by 7 bases, with 10 bases left in between. This CDR3 region has 14 residues. CDR1 is SGHDN and CDR2 is FVKESK in the germline V gene. The CDR3 DNA follows: TGTGCCAGCAGCCATGGAGGGACCAATTCACCCCTCCACTTT. The encoded protein is CASSHGGTNSPLHF. Supplemented by reference TRBV14 and TRBJ1-6, the full variable domain reads EAGVTQFPSHSVIEKGQTVTLRCDPISGHDNLYWYRRVMGKEIKFLLHFVKESKQDESGMPNNRFLAERTGGTYSTLKVQPAELEDSGVYFCASSHGGTNSPLHFGNGTRLTVT.

This chain uses TRBV24-1 with TRBJ2-1; TRBD2 matches 10 bases. Germline CDR1 and CDR2: KGHDR and SFDVKD. V lost 1 base, J lost 6 bases, and 5 bases stayed unmatched. The CDR3 contains 16 residues. DNA for the CDR3: TGTGCCACCAGTGATTTAAGCGGGGGGGCCGTCAATGAGCAGTTCTTC. Translation gives CATSDLSGGAVNEQFF.

The genes are TRBV2 and TRBJ2-5; D unresolved. Germline CDR1 reads SNHLY; CDR2 reads FYNNEI. The V end was cut by 0 bases, the J end by 11 bases, with 10 bases between. The CDR3 sequence is 12 residues long. CDR3 nucleotide sequence: TGTGCCAGCAGTGAAGCATCCCTGAGTCAGTACTTC. This gives the protein CASSEASLSQYF.

This sequence joins TRBV7-3 and TRBJ2-5; the D is unclear. Germline V lookup: CDR1 SGHTA, CDR2 FQGTGA. This CDR3 is built from 15 residues. Trimming removed 1 base from V and 5 bases from J, with 14 bases in between. CDR3 amino acids: CASSLNNGPKETQYF. CDR3 DNA: TGTGCCAGCAGCTTAAATAATGGCCCTAAGGAGACCCAGTACTTC.

This chain joins TRBV5-1 and TRBJ2-7; the D is unclear. Trimming cost V 0 bases and J 5 bases, with 9 bases left between them. There are 13 residues in the CDR3. Germline CDR1 and CDR2: SGHRS and YFSETQ. This chain's CDR3 is CASSLDGGNEQYF. The DNA for the CDR3 is TGCGCCAGCAGCTTGGATGGCGGTAACGAGCAGTACTTC. The full variable domain, in which reference TRBV5-1 and TRBJ2-7 provide the parts outside the CDR3, is KAGVTQTPRYLIKTRGQQVTLSCSPISGHRSVSWYQQTPGQGLQFLFEYFSETQRNKGNFPGRFSGRQFSNSRSEMNVSTLELGDSALYLCASSLDGGNEQYFGPGTRLTVT.

The gene calls are TRBV6-5 and TRBJ2-2, with a weak D call TRBD1 (6 bases). V lost 2 bases, J lost 4 bases, and 8 bases lay in between. Per germline, CDR1 MNHEY and CDR2 SVGAGI. This CDR3 spans 14 amino acids. The CDR3 loop is CASSYPGVTGELFF. DNA for the CDR3: TGTGCCAGCAGTTACCCAGGGGTCACCGGGGAGCTGTTTTTT.